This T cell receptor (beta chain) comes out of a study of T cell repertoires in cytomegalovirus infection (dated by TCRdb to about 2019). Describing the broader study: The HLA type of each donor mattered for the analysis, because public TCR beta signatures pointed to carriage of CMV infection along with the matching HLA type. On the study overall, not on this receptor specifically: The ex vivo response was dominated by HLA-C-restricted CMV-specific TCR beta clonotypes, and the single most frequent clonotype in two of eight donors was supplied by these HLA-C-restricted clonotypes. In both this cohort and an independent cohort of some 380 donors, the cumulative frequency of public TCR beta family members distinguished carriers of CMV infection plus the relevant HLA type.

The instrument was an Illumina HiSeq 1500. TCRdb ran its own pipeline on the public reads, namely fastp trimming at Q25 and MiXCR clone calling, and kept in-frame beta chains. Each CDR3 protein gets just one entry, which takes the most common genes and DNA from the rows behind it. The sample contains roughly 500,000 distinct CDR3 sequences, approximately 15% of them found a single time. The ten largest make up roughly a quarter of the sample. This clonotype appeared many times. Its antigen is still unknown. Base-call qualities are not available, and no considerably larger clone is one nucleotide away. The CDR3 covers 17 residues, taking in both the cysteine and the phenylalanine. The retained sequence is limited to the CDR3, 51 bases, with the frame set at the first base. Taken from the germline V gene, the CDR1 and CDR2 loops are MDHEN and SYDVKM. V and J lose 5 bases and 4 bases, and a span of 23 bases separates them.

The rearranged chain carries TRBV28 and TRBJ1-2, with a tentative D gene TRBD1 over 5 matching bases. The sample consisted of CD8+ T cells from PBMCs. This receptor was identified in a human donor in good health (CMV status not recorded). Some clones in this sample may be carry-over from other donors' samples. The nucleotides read TGTGCCAGCAGTAACACCGCTAAGGGACCGAGGGGCTATGGCTACACCTTC. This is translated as CASSNTAKGPRGYGYTF.